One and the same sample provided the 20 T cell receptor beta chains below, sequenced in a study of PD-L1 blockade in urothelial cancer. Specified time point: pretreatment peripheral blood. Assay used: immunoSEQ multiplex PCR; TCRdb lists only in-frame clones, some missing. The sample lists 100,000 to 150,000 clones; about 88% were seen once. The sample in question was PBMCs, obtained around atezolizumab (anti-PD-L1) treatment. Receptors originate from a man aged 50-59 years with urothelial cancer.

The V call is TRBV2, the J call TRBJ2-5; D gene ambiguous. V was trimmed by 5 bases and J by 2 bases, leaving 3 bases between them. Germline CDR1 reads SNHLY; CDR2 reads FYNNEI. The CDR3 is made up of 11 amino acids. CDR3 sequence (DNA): TGTGCCAGCAGTCAACAAGAGACCCAGTACTTC. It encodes CASSQQETQYF. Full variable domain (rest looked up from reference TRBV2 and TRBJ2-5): EPEVTQTPSHQVTQMGQEVILRCVPISNHLYFYWYRQILGQKVEFLVSFYNNEISEKSEIFDDQFSVERPDGSNFTLKIRSTKLEDSAMYFCASSQQETQYFGPGTRLLVL.

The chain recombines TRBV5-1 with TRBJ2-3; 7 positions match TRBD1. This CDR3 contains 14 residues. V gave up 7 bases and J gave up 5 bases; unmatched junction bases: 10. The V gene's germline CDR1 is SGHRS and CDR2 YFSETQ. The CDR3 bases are TGCGCCAGCTCCCCCGGGACAGAGGGAGATACGCAGTATTTT. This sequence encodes CASSPGTEGDTQYF.

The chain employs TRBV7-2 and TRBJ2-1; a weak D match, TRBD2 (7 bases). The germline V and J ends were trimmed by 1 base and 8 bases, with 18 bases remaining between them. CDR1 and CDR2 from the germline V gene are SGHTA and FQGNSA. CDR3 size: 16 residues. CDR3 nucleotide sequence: TGTGCCAGCAGCTTAGTGGGGGGGGCGGTCTTTGATGAGCAGTTCTTC. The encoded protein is CASSLVGGAVFDEQFF. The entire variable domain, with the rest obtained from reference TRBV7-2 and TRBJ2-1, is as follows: GAGVSQSPSNKVTEKGKDVELRCDPISGHTALYWYRQSLGQGLEFLIYFQGNSAPDKSGLPSDRFSAERTGGSVSTLTIQRTQQEDSAVYLCASSLVGGAVFDEQFFGPGTRLTVL.

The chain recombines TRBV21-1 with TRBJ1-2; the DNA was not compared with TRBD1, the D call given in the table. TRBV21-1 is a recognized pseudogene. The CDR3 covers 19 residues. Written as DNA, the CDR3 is TGTGCCAGCAGCAAAGCAGTTCATACAGGGCTAGGAACTACCTATGGCTACACCTTC. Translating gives CASSKAVHTGLGTTYGYTF.

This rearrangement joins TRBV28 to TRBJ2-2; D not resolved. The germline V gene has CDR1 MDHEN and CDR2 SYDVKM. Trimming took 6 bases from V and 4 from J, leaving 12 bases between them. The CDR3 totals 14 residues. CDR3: CASSDDKITGELFF. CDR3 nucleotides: TGTGCCAGCAGCGACGACAAGATCACCGGGGAGCTGTTTTTT.

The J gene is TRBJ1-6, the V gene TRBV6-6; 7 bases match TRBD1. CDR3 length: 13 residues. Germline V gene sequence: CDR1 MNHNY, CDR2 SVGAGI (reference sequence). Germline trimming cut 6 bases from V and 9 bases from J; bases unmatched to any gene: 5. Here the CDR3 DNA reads TGTGCCAGCAGACGACAGGGTCGTTCACCCCTCCACTTT. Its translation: CASRRQGRSPLHF.

CDR3 DNA sequence: TGTGCCAGCAGCGTAGTTGGGCTACTTGGGGAGACCCAGTACTTC. Its protein product is CASSVVGLLGETQYF. The chain is built from TRBV9 and TRBJ2-5; the D is unclear. CDR1 is SGDLS, CDR2 YYNGEE, per germline. The V end lost 0 bases, the J end lost 5 bases, and 14 bases lay between the germline ends. CDR3 length equals 15 residues.

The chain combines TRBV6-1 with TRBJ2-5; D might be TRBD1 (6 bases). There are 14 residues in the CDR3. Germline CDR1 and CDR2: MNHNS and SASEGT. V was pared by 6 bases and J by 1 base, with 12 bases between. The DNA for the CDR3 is TGTGCCAGCAGCCGGGGACACTTCCAAGAGACCCAGTACTTC. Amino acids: CASSRGHFQETQYF.

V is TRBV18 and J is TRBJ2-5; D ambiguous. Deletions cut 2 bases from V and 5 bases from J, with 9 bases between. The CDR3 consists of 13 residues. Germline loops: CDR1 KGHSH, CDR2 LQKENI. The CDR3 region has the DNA TGTGCCAGCTCACCATTCTCGGGTGAGACCCAGTACTTC. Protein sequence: CASSPFSGETQYF.

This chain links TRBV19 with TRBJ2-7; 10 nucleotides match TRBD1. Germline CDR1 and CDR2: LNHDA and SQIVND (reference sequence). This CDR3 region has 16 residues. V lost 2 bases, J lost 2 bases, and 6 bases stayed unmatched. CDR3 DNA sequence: TGTGCCAGTAGTATATCAGGAGGGACAGGGGCCTACGAGCAGTACTTC. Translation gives CASSISGGTGAYEQYF.

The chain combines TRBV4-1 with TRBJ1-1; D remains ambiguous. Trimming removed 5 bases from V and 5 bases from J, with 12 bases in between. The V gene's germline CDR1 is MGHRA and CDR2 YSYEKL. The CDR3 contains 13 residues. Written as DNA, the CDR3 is TGCGCCAGCAGCTTCGACCCGGGGACTGAAGCTTTCTTT. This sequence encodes CASSFDPGTEAFF.

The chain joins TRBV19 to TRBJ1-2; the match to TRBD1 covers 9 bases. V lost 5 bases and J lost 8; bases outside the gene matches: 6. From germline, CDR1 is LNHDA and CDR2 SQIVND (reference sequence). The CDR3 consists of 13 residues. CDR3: CASSPQGAHGYTF. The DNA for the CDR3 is TGTGCCAGTAGTCCACAGGGGGCCCACGGCTACACCTTC.

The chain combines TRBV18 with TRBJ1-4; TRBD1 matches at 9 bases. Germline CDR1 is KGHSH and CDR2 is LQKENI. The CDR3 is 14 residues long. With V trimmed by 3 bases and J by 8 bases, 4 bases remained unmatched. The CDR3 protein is CASSPGTGKEKLFF. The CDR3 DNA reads TGTGCCAGCTCACCCGGGACAGGGAAAGAAAAACTGTTTTTT.

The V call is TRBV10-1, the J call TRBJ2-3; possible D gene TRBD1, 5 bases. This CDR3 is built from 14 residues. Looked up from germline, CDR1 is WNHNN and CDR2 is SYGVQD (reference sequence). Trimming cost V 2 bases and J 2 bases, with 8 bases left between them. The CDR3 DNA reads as TGCGCCAGCAGTGAGGGGGCACACACAGATACGCAGTATTTT. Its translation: CASSEGAHTDTQYF.

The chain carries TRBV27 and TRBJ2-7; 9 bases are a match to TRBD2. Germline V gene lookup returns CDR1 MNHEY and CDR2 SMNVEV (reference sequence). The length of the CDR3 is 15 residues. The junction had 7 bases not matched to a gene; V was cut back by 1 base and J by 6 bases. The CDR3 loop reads CASSLFAGGSVEQYF. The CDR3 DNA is TGTGCCAGCAGTTTATTTGCGGGAGGGTCGGTCGAGCAGTACTTC.

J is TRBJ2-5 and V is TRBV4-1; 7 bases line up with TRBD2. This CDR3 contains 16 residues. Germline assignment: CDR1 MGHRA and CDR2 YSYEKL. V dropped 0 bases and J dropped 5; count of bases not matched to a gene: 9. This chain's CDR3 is CASSQDEARGWETQYF. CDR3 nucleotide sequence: TGCGCCAGCAGCCAAGACGAGGCGCGGGGGTGGGAGACCCAGTACTTC.

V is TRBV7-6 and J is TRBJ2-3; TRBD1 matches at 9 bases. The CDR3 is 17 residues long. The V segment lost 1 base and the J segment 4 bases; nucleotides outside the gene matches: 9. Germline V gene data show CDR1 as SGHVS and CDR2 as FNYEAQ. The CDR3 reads CASSLGPPGQGPDTQYF. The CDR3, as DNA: TGTGCCAGCAGCTTAGGACCACCGGGACAGGGCCCAGATACGCAGTATTTT.

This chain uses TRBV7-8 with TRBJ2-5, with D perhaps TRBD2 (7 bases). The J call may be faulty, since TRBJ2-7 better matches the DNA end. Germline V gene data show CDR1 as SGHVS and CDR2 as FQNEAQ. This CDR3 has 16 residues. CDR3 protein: CASSPGAGAGGGEQYF. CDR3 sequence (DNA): TGTGCCAGCAGCCCGGGGGCGGGGGCTGGAGGCGGCGAGCAGTACTTC.

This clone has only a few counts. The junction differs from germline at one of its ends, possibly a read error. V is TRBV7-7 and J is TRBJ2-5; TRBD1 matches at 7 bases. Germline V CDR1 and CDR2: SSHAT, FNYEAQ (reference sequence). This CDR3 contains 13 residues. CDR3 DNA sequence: TGTGCTAGCAGCAGACAGGGCACGGAGACCCAGTACTTC. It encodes CASSRQGTETQYF.

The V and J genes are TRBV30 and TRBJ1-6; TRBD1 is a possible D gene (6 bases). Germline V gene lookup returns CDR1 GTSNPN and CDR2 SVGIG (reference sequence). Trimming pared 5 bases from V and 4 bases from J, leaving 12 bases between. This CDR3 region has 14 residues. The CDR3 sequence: CAWGRTVYNSPLHF. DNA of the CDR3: TGTGCCTGGGGAAGGACAGTTTATAATTCACCCCTCCACTTT.